Reported below is one T cell receptor (beta chain). This CDR3 region has 14 residues. The V and J ends lost 3 bases and 6 bases respectively, with 14 bases between them. Germline lookup yields CDR1 WNHNN and CDR2 SYGVQD (reference sequence). This specimen comes from a study of blood T cell repertoires in COVID-19. Libraries were prepared by immunoSEQ multiplex PCR; TCRdb keeps only in-frame clonotypes and omits some of them. There are about 340,000 clones in the sample; more than 75% occur only once, and more than 3% lies in the top ten. This TCR was sampled from a woman aged 18-30 years who had recovered from COVID-19. Sequences were obtained from peripheral blood. The chain uses TRBV10-1 and TRBJ2-5; the D gene is possibly TRBD2 (5 bases). CDR3 bases: TGCGCCAGCAGTGACGCCGGGGTCGTACAGACCCAGTACTTC. As protein: CASSDAGVVQTQYF.